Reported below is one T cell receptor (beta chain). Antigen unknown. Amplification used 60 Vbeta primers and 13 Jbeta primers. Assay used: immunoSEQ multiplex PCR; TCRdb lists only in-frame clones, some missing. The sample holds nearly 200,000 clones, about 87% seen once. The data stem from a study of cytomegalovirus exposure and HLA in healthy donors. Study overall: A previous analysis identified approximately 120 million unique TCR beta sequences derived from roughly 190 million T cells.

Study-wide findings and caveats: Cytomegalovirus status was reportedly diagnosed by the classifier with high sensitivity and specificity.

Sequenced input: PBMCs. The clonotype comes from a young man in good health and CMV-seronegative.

CDR3 DNA sequence: TGTGCCAGCAGTTCTACAGGGGGCTGGGGGACTGAAGCTTTCTTT. Its protein is CASSSTGGWGTEAFF. This chain connects TRBV27 to TRBJ1-1; 9 nucleotides line up with TRBD1. Trimming removed 4 bases from V and 5 bases from J; junction bases left unmatched: 8. This CDR3 is built from 15 residues. Germline CDR1 is MNHEY and CDR2 is SMNVEV (reference sequence).